This TCR beta chain was sequenced in a study of technical replicates of blood from a handful of donors. Profiling relied on immunoSEQ multiplex PCR, and the TCRdb table lists in-frame clones only, not all of them. The sample records some 62,000 clones, over 75% being singletons. The CDR3 length is 16 residues. CDR1 LGHNA and CDR2 YNFKEQ come from the germline V gene. Trimming pared 0 bases from V and 3 bases from J, leaving 14 bases between. The sequence was obtained from a human donor in good health. Some clones in this sample may be carry-over from other donors' samples. Sequenced sample: PBMCs. The V and J genes are TRBV4-2 and TRBJ1-2; D is possibly TRBD1 (5 bases). This chain's CDR3 is CASSQERAGRYYGYTF. CDR3 coding DNA: TGTGCCAGCAGCCAAGAAAGGGCAGGGCGCTACTATGGCTACACCTTC.